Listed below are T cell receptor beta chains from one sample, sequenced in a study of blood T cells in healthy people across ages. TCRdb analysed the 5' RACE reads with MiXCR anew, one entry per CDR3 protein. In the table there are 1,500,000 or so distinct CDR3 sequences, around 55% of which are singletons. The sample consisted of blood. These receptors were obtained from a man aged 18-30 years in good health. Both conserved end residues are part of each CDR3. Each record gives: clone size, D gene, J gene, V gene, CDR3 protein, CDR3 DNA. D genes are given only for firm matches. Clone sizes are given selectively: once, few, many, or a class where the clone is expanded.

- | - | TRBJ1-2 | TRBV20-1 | CSARGGRDQTYGYTF | TGCAGTGCTAGAGGCGGACGGGACCAGACCTATGGCTACACCTTC
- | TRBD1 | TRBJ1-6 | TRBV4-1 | CASSQGTGENSPLHF | TGCGCCAGCAGCCAAGGGACAGGGGAGAATTCACCCCTCCACTTT
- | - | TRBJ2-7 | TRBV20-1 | CSARDTGVYEQYF | TGCAGTGCTAGGGACACTGGGGTGTACGAGCAGTACTTC
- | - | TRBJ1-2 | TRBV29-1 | CSVQRGGSAGYTF | TGCAGCGTACAAAGGGGGGGGTCGGCTGGCTACACCTTC
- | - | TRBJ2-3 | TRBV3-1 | CASSQARDTANTQYF | TGTGCCAGCAGCCAAGCTAGGGACACGGCGAATACGCAGTATTTT
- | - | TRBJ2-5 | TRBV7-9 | CASSLPSTWTQYF | TGTGCCAGCAGCCTCCCGTCGACTTGGACCCAGTACTTC
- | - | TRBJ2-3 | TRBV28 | CASAGRQRDTQYF | TGTGCCTCCGCGGGCAGGCAGAGGGATACGCAGTATTTT
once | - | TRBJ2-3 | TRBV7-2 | CASQPAEADTQYF | TGTGCCAGCCAACCAGCTGAGGCAGATACGCAGTATTTT
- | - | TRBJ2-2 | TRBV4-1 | CASSHLDFNTGELFF | TGCGCCAGCAGCCATCTGGATTTCAACACCGGGGAGCTGTTTTTT
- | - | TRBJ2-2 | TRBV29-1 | CSVEWLGNTGELFF | TGCAGCGTTGAGTGGTTAGGGAACACCGGGGAGCTGTTTTTT
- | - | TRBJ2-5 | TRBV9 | CAGSVGTYQETQYF | TGTGCCGGCAGCGTAGGGACATACCAAGAGACCCAGTACTTC
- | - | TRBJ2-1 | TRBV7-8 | CASSSDSGSSYNEQFF | TGTGCCAGCAGCTCGGATAGCGGCAGCTCCTACAATGAGCAGTTCTTC
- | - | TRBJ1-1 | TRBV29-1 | CSVGGTSETNTEAFF | TGCAGCGTTGGGGGTACGTCAGAGACGAACACTGAAGCTTTCTTT
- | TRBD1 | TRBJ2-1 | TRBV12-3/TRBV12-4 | CASSFGDRDPYNEQFF | TGTGCCAGCAGTTTCGGGGACAGGGACCCTTACAATGAGCAGTTCTTC
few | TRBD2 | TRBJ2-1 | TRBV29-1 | CSVDLAGGLHNEQFF | TGCAGCGTTGACCTAGCGGGAGGGCTTCACAATGAGCAGTTCTTC
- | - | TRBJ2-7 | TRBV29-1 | CSVVEGVSYEQYF | TGCAGCGTTGTGGAGGGGGTCTCCTACGAGCAGTACTTC
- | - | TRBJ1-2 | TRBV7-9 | CASTRDSGYTF | TGTGCCAGCACTCGAGATTCTGGCTACACCTTC
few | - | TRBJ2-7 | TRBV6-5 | CASSYEGTYEQYF | TGTGCCAGCAGTTACGAGGGGACTTACGAGCAGTACTTC
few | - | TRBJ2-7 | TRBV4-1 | CASSQVGREYEQYF | TGCGCCAGCAGCCAAGTGGGTCGAGAGTACGAGCAGTACTTC
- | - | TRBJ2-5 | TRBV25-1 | CASSGDGSQETQYF | TGTGCCAGCAGTGGTGACGGATCTCAAGAGACCCAGTACTTC
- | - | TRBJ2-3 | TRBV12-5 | CASGGPTDTQYF | TGTGCTAGTGGCGGGCCCACAGATACGCAGTATTTT
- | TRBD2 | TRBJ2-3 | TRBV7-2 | CAGSLTSGNGDTQYF | TGTGCCGGCAGCCTTACTAGCGGGAATGGAGATACGCAGTATTTT
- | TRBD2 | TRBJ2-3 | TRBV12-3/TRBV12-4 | CASSSYPTSVSTGTQYF | TGTGCCAGCAGTTCATACCCGACTAGCGTTAGCACAGGTACGCAGTATTTT
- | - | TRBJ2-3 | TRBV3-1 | CASSQRRGTDTQYF | TGTGCCAGCAGCCAACGACGGGGCACAGATACGCAGTATTTT
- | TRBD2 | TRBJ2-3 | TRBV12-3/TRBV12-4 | CASRRTSGGTDTQYF | TGCGCCAGCCGCCGGACTAGCGGGGGGACAGATACGCAGTATTTT
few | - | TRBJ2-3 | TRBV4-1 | CASSQGLPTDTQYF | TGCGCCAGCAGCCAAGGGCTCCCCACAGATACGCAGTATTTT
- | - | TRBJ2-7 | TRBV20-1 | CSASSDRSYEQYF | TGCAGTGCTAGCTCGGACAGATCCTACGAGCAGTACTTC
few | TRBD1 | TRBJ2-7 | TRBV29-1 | CSPLKGQGDYEQYF | TGCAGCCCGTTGAAGGGACAGGGGGACTACGAGCAGTACTTC
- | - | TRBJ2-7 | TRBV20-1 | CSARLESYNEQYF | TGCAGTGCTAGACTCGAAAGTTACAATGAGCAGTACTTC
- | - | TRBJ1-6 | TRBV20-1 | CSASPSGFKNSPLHF | TGCAGTGCTAGCCCTTCGGGCTTCAAGAATTCACCCCTCCACTTT
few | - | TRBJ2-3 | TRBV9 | CASKYFTDTQYF | TGTGCCAGCAAGTACTTCACAGATACGCAGTATTTT
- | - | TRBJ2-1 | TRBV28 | CASSLYLGINEQFF | TGTGCCAGCAGTTTATACCTGGGTATCAATGAGCAGTTCTTC
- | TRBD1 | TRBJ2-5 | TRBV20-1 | CSDQNRGRSETQYF | TGCAGTGACCAGAACAGGGGAAGGAGTGAGACCCAGTACTTC
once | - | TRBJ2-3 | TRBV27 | CASSAAARDTQYF | TGTGCCAGCAGTGCCGCAGCGCGGGATACGCAGTATTTT
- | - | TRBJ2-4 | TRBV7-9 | CASSPTPTGEQYF | TGTGCCAGCAGCCCAACCCCGACGGGGGAGCAGTACTTC
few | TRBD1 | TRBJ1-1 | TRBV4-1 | CASSPGQGEMNTEAFF | TGCGCCAGCAGCCCGGGACAGGGGGAGATGAACACTGAAGCTTTCTTT
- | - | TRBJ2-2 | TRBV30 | CAWSSPGELFF | TGTGCCTGGTCTTCGCCCGGGGAGCTGTTTTTT
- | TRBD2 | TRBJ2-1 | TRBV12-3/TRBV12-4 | CATDGGLAGPVPYNEQFF | TGTGCCACCGATGGGGGACTAGCGGGGCCAGTCCCCTACAATGAGCAGTTCTTC
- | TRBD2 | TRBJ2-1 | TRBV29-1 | CSVALAGGPRNEQFF | TGCAGCGTTGCCCTAGCGGGAGGGCCGAGGAATGAGCAGTTCTTC
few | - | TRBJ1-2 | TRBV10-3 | CAIGGADIFYTF | TGTGCCATCGGGGGGGCAGACATCTTCTACACCTTC
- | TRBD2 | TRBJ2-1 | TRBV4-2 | CASSQDRTSKNEQFF | TGTGCCAGCAGCCAAGACCGGACTAGCAAAAATGAGCAGTTCTTC
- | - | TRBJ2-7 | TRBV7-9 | CASSLVGRDSYEQYF | TGTGCCAGCAGCTTAGTGGGGCGGGACTCCTACGAGCAGTACTTC
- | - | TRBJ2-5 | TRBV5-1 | CASRPQGRVETQYF | TGCGCCAGCAGACCGCAGGGGAGGGTAGAGACCCAGTACTTC
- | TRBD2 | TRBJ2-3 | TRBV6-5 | CASRPGGATDTQYF | TGTGCCAGCAGACCGGGGGGGGCCACAGATACGCAGTATTTT
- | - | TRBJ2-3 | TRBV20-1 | CRGLRAYTDTQYF | TGCAGAGGCCTGAGAGCCTACACAGATACGCAGTATTTT
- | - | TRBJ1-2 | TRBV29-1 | CSVKREREYGYTF | TGCAGCGTTAAGCGGGAACGGGAGTATGGCTACACCTTC
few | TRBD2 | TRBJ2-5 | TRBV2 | CASSGLAEQETQYF | TGTGCCAGCAGTGGACTAGCGGAACAAGAGACCCAGTACTTC
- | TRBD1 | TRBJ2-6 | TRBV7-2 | CASSLGQGAVSGANVLTF | TGTGCCAGCAGCTTGGGACAGGGGGCAGTTTCTGGGGCCAACGTCCTGACTTTC
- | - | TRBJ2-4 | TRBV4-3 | CASSQGRRDIQYF | TGCGCCAGCAGCCAGGGACGAAGGGACATTCAGTACTTC
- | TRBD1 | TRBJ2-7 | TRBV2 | CASDRTGTSYEQYF | TGTGCCAGCGACAGGACAGGAACCTCCTACGAGCAGTACTTC
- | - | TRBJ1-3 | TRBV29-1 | CSVADSSGNTIYF | TGCAGCGTTGCGGACAGCTCTGGAAACACCATATATTTT
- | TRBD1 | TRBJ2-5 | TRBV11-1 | CASSDPTWGTGIETQYF | TGTGCCAGCAGCGACCCTACTTGGGGGACAGGCATAGAGACCCAGTACTTC
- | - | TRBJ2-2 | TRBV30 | CAWSLNTGELFF | TGTGCCTGGTCTTTGAACACCGGGGAGCTGTTTTTT
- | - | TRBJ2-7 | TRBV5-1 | CASSNSIDRFSYEQYF | TGCGCCAGCAGCAACTCAATCGACAGGTTTTCCTACGAGCAGTACTTC